What follows are 11 T cell receptor beta chains derived from one specimen sequenced in a study of cytomegalovirus exposure and HLA in healthy donors. The table came from immunoSEQ multiplex PCR; TCRdb's copy has only in-frame clones and leaves some out. The table lists about 160,000 clones, under 90% of them singletons. The sample consisted of PBMCs. These receptors all come from a woman aged 18-35 years in good health and CMV-seropositive.

This rearrangement joins TRBV6-5 to TRBJ1-2, with a possible D match to TRBD1 (5 bases). The V gene lost 2 bases and the J gene lost 2 bases, with 12 bases spanning the gap. Per the germline V gene, CDR1 is MNHEY and CDR2 is SVGAGI. The length of the CDR3 is 15 residues. The CDR3 nucleotides read TGTGCCAGCAGTTACGGCAGGGCATCAAACTATGGCTACACCTTC. Its protein is CASSYGRASNYGYTF.

The chain uses TRBV28 and TRBJ2-7, with D possibly being TRBD2 (6 bases). The ends were cut back, 1 base at V and 7 bases at J, with 11 bases in the middle. This CDR3 is built from 13 residues. From germline, CDR1 is MDHEN and CDR2 SYDVKM. The CDR3 DNA reads TGTGCCAGCAGTTTATTACGGCGGGATGAGCAGTACTTC. This translates into CASSLLRRDEQYF.

The chain uses TRBV29-1 and TRBJ2-7; 9 positions agree with TRBD1. Germline V gives CDR1 SQVTM, CDR2 ANQGSEA. This CDR3 has 15 residues. The ends lost 2 bases at V and 5 bases at J; junction bases unmatched: 10. The CDR3 DNA is TGCAGCGTTGAAACGGAACAGGGGGCTTCCCACGAGCAGTACTTC. Translated, it gives CSVETEQGASHEQYF.

The J gene is TRBJ2-3, the V gene TRBV14; a possible D gene is TRBD2 (5 bases). Germline lookup yields CDR1 SGHDN and CDR2 FVKESK. The CDR3 extends over 14 amino acids. Trimming took off 6 bases at V and 0 bases at J, with 10 bases between the two ends. The CDR3 DNA reads as TGTGCCAGCAGGCCAGCGGCGAGCACAGATACGCAGTATTTT. Its translation: CASRPAASTDTQYF.

This clone was detected a few times. This rearrangement joins TRBV5-1 to TRBJ2-2; TRBD1 agrees at 7 bases. The CDR3 loop spans 16 amino acids. Germline V gene data show CDR1 as SGHRS and CDR2 as YFSETQ. V lost 4 bases to trimming and J lost 3 bases; unmatched junction nucleotides: 9. CDR3 DNA sequence: TGCGCCAGCAGCAGAACAGGGGTTGGGGACACCGGGGAGCTGTTTTTT. Protein sequence: CASSRTGVGDTGELFF.

The chain recombines TRBV19 with TRBJ1-5; 9 bases are a match to TRBD1. Trimming cost V 10 bases and J 6 bases; bases outside gene matches: 7. The CDR3 has 13 amino acids. Germline-derived CDR1 and CDR2 are LNHDA and SQIVND (reference sequence). CDR3 sequence (DNA): TGTGCCACCTGGGGACAGGGACGTCAGCCCCAGCATTTT. Its protein product is CATWGQGRQPQHF. Complete variable domain (other parts from reference TRBV19 and TRBJ1-5): DGGITQSPKYLFRKEGQNVTLSCEQNLNHDAMYWYRQDPGQGLRLIYYSQIVNDFQKGDIAEGYSVSREKKESFPLTVTSAQKNPTAFYLCATWGQGRQPQHFGDGTRLSIL.

The V call is TRBV11-3, the J call TRBJ2-1; 7 bases are shared with TRBD2. V dropped 2 bases and J dropped 1; count of bases not matched to a gene: 2. The CDR3 spans 15 residues. Germline V gene lookup returns CDR1 SGHNT and CDR2 YENEEA. In nucleotides, the CDR3 is TGTGCCAGCAGCTTAACAGCGGGGTCCTACAATGAGCAGTTCTTC. This translates into CASSLTAGSYNEQFF. The full variable domain, with the rest looked up from reference TRBV11-3 and TRBJ2-1, is EAGVVQSPRYKIIEKKQPVAFWCNPISGHNTLYWYLQNLGQGPELLIRYENEEAVDDSQLPKDRFSAERLKGVDSTLKIQPAELGDSAVYLCASSLTAGSYNEQFFGPGTRLTVL.

The rearrangement uses TRBV10-1 and TRBJ2-1; 11 bases line up with TRBD2. The V gene's germline CDR1 is WNHNN and CDR2 SYGVQD (reference sequence). J lost 5 bases, V lost 0 bases, and 6 bases had no gene match. The CDR3 sequence is 17 residues long. CDR3 DNA: TGCGCCAGCAGTGAGTCCGGGACTAGCGGAAGACACAATGAGCAGTTCTTC. Its translation is CASSESGTSGRHNEQFF.

The rearrangement links TRBV2 to TRBJ2-4; D gene unclear. Germline assignment: CDR1 SNHLY and CDR2 FYNNEI. The V gene lost 3 bases and the J gene lost 0 bases, with 6 bases spanning the gap. This CDR3 region has 14 residues. The DNA of the CDR3 is TGTGCCAGCAGTGACCTCTTAGCCAAAAACATTCAGTACTTC. It yields the protein CASSDLLAKNIQYF. Based on the CDR3 plus reference TRBV2 and TRBJ2-4, the full variable domain is EPEVTQTPSHQVTQMGQEVILRCVPISNHLYFYWYRQILGQKVEFLVSFYNNEISEKSEIFDDQFSVERPDGSNFTLKIRSTKLEDSAMYFCASSDLLAKNIQYFGAGTRLSVL.

The J gene is TRBJ2-1, the V gene TRBV7-2; D might be TRBD2 (6 bases). The CDR3 spans 15 residues. Germline V gives CDR1 SGHTA, CDR2 FQGNSA. Trimming cost V 5 bases and J 7 bases, with 18 bases left between them. The CDR3 DNA reads TGTGCCAGCAGCCGACCGGGAGAAGCTAGGAATGAGCAGTTCTTC. This encodes CASSRPGEARNEQFF.

The chain carries TRBV19 and TRBJ1-3; D may be TRBD1 (5 bases). There are 13 residues in the CDR3. From germline, CDR1 is LNHDA and CDR2 SQIVND (reference sequence). V was trimmed by 11 bases and J by 2 bases, leaving 13 bases between them. Written as DNA, the CDR3 is TGTGCCGGTGGGGCTGTCGCTGGAAACACCATATATTTT. This gives the protein CAGGAVAGNTIYF.